These 19 T cell receptor beta chains share one sample of origin, sequenced in a study of cytomegalovirus exposure and HLA in healthy donors. PCR used 60 Vbeta primers and 13 Jbeta primers. Repertoires were generated with immunoSEQ multiplex PCR, while TCRdb's copy carries only in-frame clones and drops some. The data contain approximately 190,000 clones, roughly 80% of them seen just once; the ten biggest clones take up around 4%. The specimen sequenced was PBMCs. These receptors all stem from a man in his fifties in good health and CMV-seronegative.

The chain employs TRBV27 and TRBJ1-3; the D is unclear. Germline lookup yields CDR1 MNHEY and CDR2 SMNVEV (reference sequence). V was cut by 8 bases and J by 3 bases, with 14 bases left in between. This CDR3 region has 14 residues. The CDR3 nucleotides are TGTGCCAGCTCCCCGGGGTATGATGGAAACACCATATATTTT. This gives the protein CASSPGYDGNTIYF.

The genes are TRBV13 and TRBJ2-7, with 7 bases identical to TRBD1. The CDR3 runs to 14 residues. Trimming took 3 bases from V and 0 from J; bases not matched to a gene: 2. Per the germline V gene, CDR1 is PRHDT and CDR2 is FYEKMQ (reference sequence). CDR3 protein: CASSLTGPSYEQYF. The CDR3 region has the DNA TGTGCCAGCAGCTTGACAGGGCCCTCCTACGAGCAGTACTTC. Based on the CDR3 plus reference TRBV13 and TRBJ2-7, the full variable domain is AAGVIQSPRHLIKEKRETATLKCYPIPRHDTVYWYQQGPGQDPQFLISFYEKMQSDKGSIPDRFSAQQFSDYHSELNMSSLELGDSALYFCASSLTGPSYEQYFGPGTRLTVT.

The V call is TRBV10-3, the J call TRBJ2-1; maybe TRBD2 (5 bases). Trimming cost V 0 bases and J 3 bases, with 9 bases left between them. The length of the CDR3 is 15 residues. From germline, CDR1 is ENHRY and CDR2 SYGVKD. The DNA of the CDR3 is TGTGCCATCAGTGAGTCGTTAGCGAGCTACAATGAGCAGTTCTTC. Its translation is CAISESLASYNEQFF.

The J gene is TRBJ1-2, the V gene TRBV29-1; D not certain. Germline V CDR1 and CDR2: SQVTM, ANQGSEA. The V end lost 4 bases, the J end lost 0 bases, and 12 bases lay between the germline ends. The CDR3 is 14 amino acids. CDR3 amino acids: CSVGTVNPNYGYTF. In DNA form, the CDR3 reads TGCAGCGTTGGTACAGTAAACCCTAACTATGGCTACACCTTC.

This clone has a handful of counts. The chain employs TRBV11-3 and TRBJ2-7, with D maybe TRBD2 (7 bases). The CDR3 is 14 amino acids. Germline V gene lookup returns CDR1 SGHNT and CDR2 YENEEA. V was cut by 4 bases and J by 7 bases, with 17 bases left in between. The DNA for the CDR3 is TGTGCCAGCAGCTCCGACCGGGGGGCCGGAGAGCAGTACTTC. Translated: CASSSDRGAGEQYF.

This clone appeared a single time. CDR3 amino acids: CASSPGQLNSPLHF. DNA for the CDR3: TGTGCCAGCAGCCCGGGACAGCTAAATTCACCCCTCCACTTT. The V call is TRBV7-9, the J call TRBJ1-6; 7 nucleotides align to TRBD1. The germline V gene encodes CDR1 SEHNR and CDR2 FQNEAQ (reference sequence). V was pared by 5 bases and J by 7 bases, with 5 bases of the junction left unmatched. The CDR3 spans 14 residues.

The chain carries TRBV27 and TRBJ1-2; the D gene is possibly TRBD1 (5 bases). Germline V gene lookup returns CDR1 MNHEY and CDR2 SMNVEV (reference sequence). V shed 5 bases and J shed 4 bases, with 26 bases lying between them. There are 18 residues in the CDR3. CDR3: CASSPGVEAGENRYGYTF. The CDR3 DNA is TGTGCCAGCAGTCCGGGGGTAGAGGCGGGGGAAAATCGCTATGGCTACACCTTC.

The chain uses TRBV12-5 and TRBJ2-3; 8 bases fit TRBD1. Trimming took 1 base from V and 10 from J; bases not matched to a gene: 10. CDR3 size: 15 residues. Germline V lookup: CDR1 LGHNT, CDR2 FRNRAP. The CDR3: CASGLGQGLLRPQYF. The CDR3, as DNA: TGTGCTAGTGGTTTGGGACAGGGGCTCCTTAGGCCGCAGTATTTT.

The chain joins TRBV10-2 to TRBJ1-5; 11 nucleotides line up with TRBD1. The CDR3 covers 16 residues. V dropped 2 bases and J dropped 6; count of bases not matched to a gene: 6. Germline V gene lookup returns CDR1 WSHSY and CDR2 SAAADI. The DNA of the CDR3 is TGCGCCAGCAGTGAGACGGACAGGGGGCCCGGTCAGCCCCAGCATTTT. It yields the protein CASSETDRGPGQPQHF.

Only one count was recorded for this clone. The sample holds other DNA sequences that translate to the same CDR3. V gene TRBV5-6 combines with J gene TRBJ1-2; the D gene is possibly TRBD1 (6 bases). The ends were cut back, 0 bases at V and 8 bases at J, with 11 bases in the middle. This CDR3 is built from 13 residues. Looked up from germline, CDR1 is SGHDT and CDR2 is YYEEEE. The CDR3 here is CASSLDRVGGYTF. The CDR3 bases are TGTGCCAGCAGCTTGGACAGGGTGGGAGGCTACACCTTC.

DNA of the CDR3: TGTGCCAGCAGCCCCCACCGGGGGGTAGGCGAGCAGTACTTC. Protein: CASSPHRGVGEQYF. The chain employs TRBV9 and TRBJ2-7; 7 nucleotides agree with TRBD2. The CDR3 has 14 residues. Unmatched junction bases numbered 10, after V lost 4 bases and J lost 6 bases. Germline CDR1 is SGDLS and CDR2 is YYNGEE.

The genes are TRBV29-1 and TRBJ2-3; tentatively, D is TRBD1 (6 bases). The CDR3 runs 13 residues. Trimming shortened V by 0 bases and J by 2 bases, and 6 bases separated the two germline ends. The germline CDR1 and CDR2 sequences are SQVTM and ANQGSEA. The CDR3 loop is CSVEEGATDTQYF. DNA of the CDR3: TGCAGCGTTGAAGAGGGGGCCACAGATACGCAGTATTTT.

The J gene is TRBJ1-6, the V gene TRBV30; tentatively, D is TRBD1 (5 bases). V shed 6 bases and J shed 10 bases, with 16 bases lying between them. Germline-derived CDR1 and CDR2 are GTSNPN and SVGIG (reference sequence). The CDR3 length is 13 residues. CDR3 bases: TGTGCCTGCGGCCTTCAGGGCCCCTCACCCCTCCACTTT. Encoded protein: CACGLQGPSPLHF.

The rearrangement uses TRBV6-4 and TRBJ2-3; 10 bases agree with TRBD2. The CDR3 has 16 residues. The junction had 10 bases not matched to a gene; V was cut back by 5 bases and J by 5 bases. Germline CDR1 reads MRHNA; CDR2 reads SNTAGT. DNA of the CDR3: TGTGCCAGCAGTAAGCGGGGGGGCCTCTTCAAAGATACGCAGTATTTT. Translation: CASSKRGGLFKDTQYF.

There are a few counts of this clone. This rearrangement joins TRBV23-1 to TRBJ1-2; D is unresolved. TRBV23-1 falls under the ORF class, with uncertain function. The CDR3 length is 15 residues. Trimming took 2 bases from V and 0 from J, leaving 10 bases between them. The CDR3: CASSQPVGANYGYTF. The DNA for the CDR3 is TGCGCCAGCAGTCAACCGGTGGGAGCTAACTATGGCTACACCTTC.

The chain recombines TRBV5-6 with TRBJ1-5, with D maybe TRBD1 (6 bases). V was clipped by 4 bases and J by 0 bases, with 11 bases between them. The CDR3 spans 15 residues. Germline V gives CDR1 SGHDT, CDR2 YYEEEE. The CDR3 region has the DNA TGTGCCAGCAGCAACGGACAGTATAGCAATCAGCCCCAGCATTTT. This gives the protein CASSNGQYSNQPQHF.

The chain carries TRBV6-5 and TRBJ2-5; a weak D match, TRBD2 (6 bases). V lost 11 bases and J lost 5, with 12 bases in between. There are 11 residues in the CDR3. The germline V gene encodes CDR1 MNHEY and CDR2 SVGAGI. CDR3 nucleotide sequence: TGTGCCGGAGGGGTAGGGGAGACCCAGTACTTC. Amino acids: CAGGVGETQYF.

The table lists this clone with a few counts. This chain links TRBV6-5 with TRBJ1-5; D is unclear. This CDR3 contains 15 residues. The germline V and J ends were trimmed by 0 bases and 5 bases, with 11 bases remaining between them. Per the germline V gene, CDR1 is MNHEY and CDR2 is SVGAGI. The CDR3 loop reads CASSYSSKPHQPQHF. For the CDR3, the DNA is TGTGCCAGCAGTTACTCGAGTAAACCCCATCAGCCCCAGCATTTT.

This clone was counted a single time. The chain recombines TRBV6-6 with TRBJ2-7; 10 bases agree with TRBD1. Germline CDR1 and CDR2: MNHNY and SVGAGI (reference sequence). V trimming: 5 bases; J trimming: 5 bases; junction bases outside the gene matches: 9. The CDR3 spans 15 residues. This CDR3 is CASSQPGQGLDEQYF. CDR3 nucleotides: TGTGCCAGCAGTCAACCGGGACAGGGGTTGGACGAGCAGTACTTC.